This T cell receptor (beta chain) was recovered during a study of OX40 agonist ivuxolimab in advanced cancers. Study background: With ivuxolimab, an agonistic anti-OX40 (CD134) antibody, patients were treated. The diagnoses of dose-escalation patients were hepatocellular carcinoma, melanoma, renal cell or head and neck cancer. Regarding the study as a whole: Among the lowest peripheral clonal expansion occurred in 0.1-3.0 mg/kg partial responders.

Here immunoSEQ multiplex PCR was the method, and the copy in TCRdb shows in-frame clones only, minus some. The data hold 75,000 to 90,000 clones, with more than 80% observed a single time. V lost 5 bases to trimming and J lost 4 bases; unmatched junction nucleotides: 8. The CDR3 has 16 residues. The germline V gene encodes CDR1 SGHTA and CDR2 FQGNSA. Drawing of blood for sampling happened at baseline, at cycle 4 day 1, and at cycle 7 day 1. This clone is a singleton in its sample. Its antigen is unidentified. This receptor was taken from an adult with an advanced solid tumor such as melanoma, head and neck, liver or kidney cancer. The chain combines TRBV7-2 with TRBJ2-6; 7 bases are shared with TRBD1. Material: CD4+ or CD8+ T cells sorted from blood, obtained in a trial of the OX40 agonist ivuxolimab. CDR3 loop: CASSPRGQRGANVLTF. The DNA for the CDR3 is TGTGCCAGCAGCCCCAGGGGACAGCGCGGGGCCAACGTCCTGACTTTC.